The 12 T cell receptor beta chains reported below all come from one sample, sequenced in a study of T cell repertoires in cytomegalovirus infection. The antigens of these receptors remain unknown. TCRdb passed the reads through MiXCR, listing each CDR3 protein once. In the table there are about 130,000 distinct CDR3 sequences, 30% to 40% of which are singletons. The sequencing used CD8+ T cells from cultured PBMCs, collected from culture after CMV antigen stimulation. The receptors stem from a human donor in good health (CMV status not recorded). Some clones in this sample may be carry-over from other donors' samples.

This clonotype occurred a few times. J is TRBJ2-7 and V is TRBV7-9, with 9 bases identical to TRBD2. The trim removed 4 bases at V and 2 bases at J, leaving 12 bases unmatched. CDR3 length: 17 amino acids. In germline, CDR1 is SEHNR, CDR2 FQNEAQ (reference sequence). For the CDR3, the DNA is TGTGCCAGCAGCTCAGCTCCTATAGCGGGGGACCCCTACGAGCAGTACTTC. It codes for CASSSAPIAGDPYEQYF.

The chain couples TRBV5-4 to TRBJ1-2; a possible D gene is TRBD1 (5 bases). In germline, CDR1 is SGHNT, CDR2 YYREEE (reference sequence). V was trimmed by 7 bases and J by 2 bases, leaving 9 bases between them. The CDR3 is made up of 12 amino acids. The CDR3 spells CASRTPNYGYTF. CDR3 coding DNA: TGTGCCAGCCGGACACCCAACTATGGCTACACCTTC.

This chain uses TRBV2 with TRBJ2-1; TRBD1 aligns across 7 bases. The V gene's germline CDR1 is SNHLY and CDR2 FYNNEI. The CDR3 contains 16 residues. V was pared by 6 bases and J by 5 bases, with 13 bases of the junction left unmatched. The CDR3 sequence is CASRLTGETPDNEQFF. CDR3 DNA sequence: TGTGCCAGCAGGCTCACAGGGGAGACTCCTGACAATGAGCAGTTCTTC.

This clonotype was seen only a few times. J is TRBJ1-1 and V is TRBV2; 7 bases match TRBD1. V gave up 8 bases and J gave up 8 bases; unmatched junction bases: 11. There are 13 residues in the CDR3. The germline V gene has CDR1 SNHLY and CDR2 FYNNEI. CDR3 residues: CASPRGEGLEAFF. In nucleotides, the CDR3 is TGTGCCAGCCCCAGGGGGGAGGGACTCGAAGCTTTCTTT. Drawing the rest from reference TRBV2 and TRBJ1-1, the complete variable domain is EPEVTQTPSHQVTQMGQEVILRCVPISNHLYFYWYRQILGQKVEFLVSFYNNEISEKSEIFDDQFSVERPDGSNFTLKIRSTKLEDSAMYFCASPRGEGLEAFFGQGTRLTVV.

This clonotype was counted between two and nine times. The V call is TRBV2, the J call TRBJ2-1; no clear D gene. CDR3 length equals 14 residues. The germline gives CDR1 SNHLY, CDR2 FYNNEI. Trimming cost V 2 bases and J 0 bases, with 5 bases left between them. The chain's CDR3 is CASSEWLSYNEQFF. As DNA, the CDR3 is TGTGCCAGCAGTGAATGGCTCTCCTACAATGAGCAGTTCTTC.

This clonotype was detected only a few times. The rearrangement links TRBV11-3 to TRBJ2-1; no clear D. This CDR3 has 13 residues. Germline V gives CDR1 SGHNT, CDR2 YENEEA. Trimming took off 4 bases at V and 4 bases at J, with 8 bases between the two ends. The CDR3, as DNA: TGTGCCAGCAGCTCCCGACGGTACAATGAGCAGTTCTTC. The encoded protein is CASSSRRYNEQFF.

CDR3 in DNA: TGTGCCAGCTGGAACGCAGTAGCAAATCAGCCCCAGCATTTT. Its translation: CASWNAVANQPQHF. The J gene is TRBJ1-5, the V gene TRBV6-2 or TRBV6-3; no firm D call. The CDR3 consists of 14 residues. The V end lost 8 bases, the J end lost 4 bases, and 15 bases lay between the germline ends. The V gene's germline CDR1 is MNHEY and CDR2 SVGEGT.

In its sample, this clonotype was seen a few times. The J gene is TRBJ2-3, the V gene TRBV25-1; no clear D. The CDR3 covers 15 residues. Germline assignment: CDR1 MGHDK and CDR2 SYGVNS. V dropped 4 bases and J dropped 0 bases, with 11 bases sitting between them. The CDR3, as DNA: TGTGCCAGCAGTGTCGGAACTACAAGCACAGATACGCAGTATTTT. Protein sequence: CASSVGTTSTDTQYF.

The rearrangement links TRBV7-9 to TRBJ2-7; D is ambiguous. CDR1 and CDR2 (germline): SEHNR, FQNEAQ (reference sequence). V was cut by 2 bases and J by 2 bases, with 10 bases left in between. This CDR3 is 14 amino acids long. This chain's CDR3 is CASSLSAVAYEQYF. In DNA, the CDR3 is TGTGCCAGCAGCTTATCGGCGGTAGCCTACGAGCAGTACTTC. Full variable domain (rest looked up from reference TRBV7-9 and TRBJ2-7): DTGVSQNPRHKITKRGQNVTFRCDPISEHNRLYWYRQTLGQGPEFLTYFQNEAQLEKSRLLSDRFSAERPKGSFSTLEIQRTEQGDSAMYLCASSLSAVAYEQYFGPGTRLTVT.

As concerns this clonotype: This may be a read error: a much more frequent sequence differs by one nucleotide. A read error is likely, as this CDR3 ends without the conserved phenylalanine or tryptophan. J is TRBJ1-5 and V is TRBV7-3, with a tentative D call TRBD1 (5 bases). Looked up from germline, CDR1 is SGHTA and CDR2 is FQGTGA. CDR3 size: 12 residues. Trimming removed 5 bases at V and 7 bases at J, with 9 bases between. CDR3 in DNA: TGTGCCAGCAGCCAAGAGGGGCAGCCCCAGCATTGT. This codes for CASSQEGQPQHC.

On this clonotype: The junction and the germline gene differ at one end; a read error may be behind it. This chain connects TRBV4-1 to TRBJ2-5; TRBD1 matches 8 bases. There are 14 residues in the CDR3. Per the germline V gene, CDR1 is MGHRA and CDR2 is YSYEKL. The CDR3: CASSLGQGQGTQYF. The CDR3 DNA reads TGCGCCAGCAGCCTTGGACAGGGACAAGGGACCCAGTACTTC.

The chain uses TRBV5-6 and TRBJ1-2; perhaps TRBD1 as D (6 bases). V lost 0 bases and J lost 6, with 21 bases in between. Germline V gene lookup returns CDR1 SGHDT and CDR2 YYEEEE. CDR3 length: 17 amino acids. Here the CDR3 reads CASSLATGAVTANGYTF. The CDR3 DNA follows: TGTGCCAGCAGCTTGGCGACGGGGGCGGTAACGGCCAATGGCTACACCTTC.